This T cell receptor (beta chain) was retrieved from a study of shared T cell receptors in the human thymus (dated by TCRdb to the early 2020s). About the study as a whole: The study examined how the human thymus generates shared, self-reactive T-cell receptor alpha chains.

Preparation of the library involved the immunoSEQ multiplex PCR assay. In its TCRdb copy, this immuneACCESS table keeps in-frame sequences only and misses some clones. Where compared with another copy, unresolved V genes explain less than half of these, and the others have no known cause. The sample table holds roughly 550,000 clones, of which approximately 78% were seen once. The ten largest clones add up to 0.013% of the sample. About this clone: It has no known antigen specificity. No per-base quality is available; no much larger clone lies one base away.

At the junction V is shortened by 0 bases and J by 0 bases, with 18 bases in between. CDR1 and CDR2, looked up from the germline V gene, are LGHNA and YSLEER. The CDR3, cysteine through phenylalanine, is 20 amino acids long. Left in the record is the CDR3 DNA by itself, 60 bases read in frame from the first base. This same sample was also part of a study on human thymus T cells. As noted in the second study: The donors were immunologically healthy infants in Finland who had open corrective cardiac surgery for congenital heart defects. Thymus tissue was collected as surgical resects that were removed during corrective cardiac surgery. V and J gene segment usage appeared biased in both thymic and peripheral blood repertoires. Highly overlapping thymic TCR repertoires among unrelated individuals were reported in the related research. The study characterized TCR alpha and beta repertoires from roughly 8 infant thymus samples and a few related peripheral blood samples. Donor ages ranging from roughly 6 to 244 days were recorded, and several male and a couple of female infants were included in the cohort. After being mechanically released from the tissue, thymocytes were kept at -70 degrees C in pellets of roughly 10-33 million cells. Genomic DNA was extracted from frozen cell pellets with a QIAsymphony instrument. Using the immunoSEQ multiplex PCR assay, the TCRB and TCRAD loci were amplified from a standardized quantity of quality-controlled genomic DNA. Amplicons spanned the V(D)J region at a length sufficient to cover the CDR3 and identify V and J genes. Amplicon sequencing was performed on an Illumina platform through the commercial immunoSEQ service. Primer bias and sequencing errors were corrected as previously described, and TCRAD and TCRB were defined on the basis of the IMGT database. Repertoires were analysed with immunoSEQ Analyzer 3.0 and VDJTools, covering basic statistics, V/J segment usage, diversity estimates, rarefaction and pairwise overlap. Diversity was estimated with Chao1, ChaoE, Efron-Thisted, Shannon and inverse Simpson indices, and also on datasets down-sampled to the smallest sample. For repertoire overlap, CDR3 nucleotide sequence, V gene and J gene had to match strictly, and clustering was done by Jaccard-based multidimensional scaling. Thymus samples yielded on average approximately 800,000 unique TCRB clonotypes, compared with around 84,000 from blood samples.

This receptor chain uses TRBV4-3 and TRBJ2-6; TRBD2 could be the D gene, as 6 bases match. The sample consisted of thymocytes. The TCR sequence derives from a boy under three years old with a congenital heart defect. Donor details come from another sample of the same person, matched by shared clones. The DNA is as follows: TGCGCCAGCAGCCAAGATGGGGCAGGACTACCCATCTCTGGGGCCAACGTCCTGACTTTC. The translation is CASSQDGAGLPISGANVLTF.